These 27 T cell receptor beta chains were sequenced from one sample in a study of cytomegalovirus exposure and HLA in healthy donors. Both 60 Vbeta primers and 13 Jbeta primers went into the PCR. Sequencing used immunoSEQ multiplex PCR; TCRdb keeps in-frame clones, though not all of them. The sample carries 60,000 to 80,000 clones, over 60% recorded once. The sample taken for sequencing was PBMCs. The receptors derive from a woman aged 25 to 39 in good health and CMV-seronegative.

The V and J genes are TRBV30 and TRBJ1-6; weak D call: TRBD1 (5 bases). V dropped 1 base and J dropped 5 bases, with 9 bases sitting between them. This CDR3 is built from 14 residues. CDR1 and CDR2 from the germline V gene are GTSNPN and SVGIG (reference sequence). The chain's CDR3 is CAWSEGLNNSPLHF. CDR3 DNA sequence: TGTGCCTGGAGTGAGGGACTCAATAATTCACCCCTCCACTTT.

V gene TRBV15 combines with J gene TRBJ2-1, with 7 bases that match TRBD2. V shed 5 bases and J 0 bases; nucleotides not matched to a gene: 4. Germline values: CDR1 LNHNV, CDR2 YYDKDF (reference sequence). The CDR3 runs 15 residues. The CDR3 bases are TGTGCCACCAGCGGGCAGCGGGGCTCCTACAATGAGCAGTTCTTC. This codes for CATSGQRGSYNEQFF.

Only a few counts were recorded for this clone. This rearrangement joins TRBV25-1 to TRBJ2-3; possibly TRBD2 for D (5 bases). Germline CDR1 is MGHDK and CDR2 is SYGVNS. V was pared by 5 bases and J by 4 bases, with 16 bases between. The CDR3 sequence is 15 residues long. CDR3 DNA: TGTGCCAGCAGTCCCCGCAGAGGGCTACCAGATACGCAGTATTTT. Amino acids: CASSPRRGLPDTQYF.

This clone was seen once. The V gene is TRBV27, the J gene TRBJ1-5; D possibly corresponds to TRBD1 (5 bases). The CDR3 consists of 16 residues. Trimming left V 6 bases short and J 0 bases short, with 15 bases between. The germline V gene encodes CDR1 MNHEY and CDR2 SMNVEV (reference sequence). CDR3 nucleotides: TGTGCCAGCAGCCGAGACAGAAGCTATAGCAATCAGCCCCAGCATTTT. Its translation: CASSRDRSYSNQPQHF.

The genes are TRBV7-9 and TRBJ2-5; D is unresolved. The CDR3 spans 14 residues. V was pared by 1 base and J by 1 base, with 7 bases between. Germline assignment: CDR1 SEHNR and CDR2 FQNEAQ (reference sequence). The CDR3 spells CASSLGSGQETQYF. In nucleotides, the CDR3 is TGTGCCAGCAGCTTAGGATCGGGCCAAGAGACCCAGTACTTC. The full variable domain, its missing parts supplied by reference TRBV7-9 and TRBJ2-5, is DTGVSQNPRHKITKRGQNVTFRCDPISEHNRLYWYRQTLGQGPEFLTYFQNEAQLEKSRLLSDRFSAERPKGSFSTLEIQRTEQGDSAMYLCASSLGSGQETQYFGPGTRLLVL.

The chain combines TRBV27 with TRBJ2-1; weak D call: TRBD1 (6 bases). Trimming shortened V by 3 bases and J by 2 bases, and 14 bases separated the two germline ends. The CDR3 spans 16 residues. Germline V gene sequence: CDR1 MNHEY, CDR2 SMNVEV (reference sequence). The CDR3 sequence: CASSFGQGKTYNEQFF. The CDR3 DNA sequence: TGTGCCAGCAGTTTCGGGCAGGGGAAAACCTACAATGAGCAGTTCTTC.

J is TRBJ2-7 and V is TRBV28; 12 bases line up with TRBD2. CDR1 MDHEN and CDR2 SYDVKM come from the germline V gene. The CDR3 loop spans 16 amino acids. The V segment lost 5 bases and the J segment 4 bases; nucleotides outside the gene matches: 9. CDR3 coding DNA: TGTGCCAGCAGTCCTCCTAGCGGGAGGGCCTGGTACGAGCAGTACTTC. This gives the protein CASSPPSGRAWYEQYF.

This clone was observed a handful of times. The chain is built from TRBV6-5 and TRBJ2-5; possibly TRBD2 for D (6 bases). The germline V gene encodes CDR1 MNHEY and CDR2 SVGAGI. The CDR3 loop spans 14 amino acids. V gave up 6 bases and J gave up 5 bases, with 16 bases separating them. The DNA for the CDR3 is TGTGCCAGCAGCGCCTGGGGCGGGGAGGAGACCCAGTACTTC. Its translation is CASSAWGGEETQYF.

V gene TRBV6-1 combines with J gene TRBJ1-6, with D possibly TRBD1 on 5 matching bases. This CDR3 contains 13 residues. Germline V lookup: CDR1 MNHNS, CDR2 SASEGT. Trimming pared 2 bases from V and 10 bases from J, leaving 9 bases between. CDR3 in DNA: TGTGCCAGCAGTGAACGGGGGAACTCACCCCTCCACTTT. Translation gives CASSERGNSPLHF.

This clone was seen a single time. At one end, the junction sequence differs from germline, possibly due to a read error. This rearrangement joins TRBV7-9 to TRBJ2-5; a possible D gene is TRBD2 (6 bases). Germline CDR1 reads SEHNR; CDR2 reads FQNEAQ (reference sequence). The CDR3 length is 14 residues. In nucleotides, the CDR3 is TGTTCCAGCAGCCCCGGACGGAGGGGAGAGACCCAGTACTTC. Translation: CSSSPGRRGETQYF.

This CDR3 reads CASSATRGYATEAFF. CDR3 coding DNA: TGTGCCAGCAGTGCGACGAGGGGGTATGCGACTGAAGCTTTCTTT. The chain joins TRBV6-4 to TRBJ1-1; weak D call: TRBD1 (6 bases). CDR1 and CDR2 (germline): MRHNA, SNTAGT. Trimming cost V 4 bases and J 5 bases, with 17 bases left between them. The CDR3 is 15 amino acids.

Only one count was recorded for this clone. V usage is TRBV6-6 and J usage is TRBJ2-3; a weak D match, TRBD2 (7 bases). The CDR3 runs 15 residues. The germline V gene has CDR1 MNHNY and CDR2 SVGAGI (reference sequence). V lost 8 bases and J 3 bases, leaving 18 bases between the germline ends. The chain's CDR3 is CASRSRGGLTDTQYF. CDR3 DNA: TGTGCCAGCCGGTCTAGGGGGGGGCTAACAGATACGCAGTATTTT.

The chain links TRBV6-5 to TRBJ2-5; D ambiguous. Trimming pared 2 bases from V and 4 bases from J, leaving 11 bases between. The germline CDR1 and CDR2 sequences are MNHEY and SVGAGI. The CDR3 has 14 amino acids. The CDR3, as DNA: TGTGCCAGCAGTTACCGGGTCCCGGCAGAGACCCAGTACTTC. Translating gives CASSYRVPAETQYF.

The CDR3 nucleotides are TGCGCCAGCAGCTTGGGATGGGCGGGAGGAATTGTCCACGAGCAGTACTTC. The encoded protein is CASSLGWAGGIVHEQYF. The chain combines TRBV5-1 with TRBJ2-7; TRBD2 agrees at 8 bases. This CDR3 has 17 amino acids. The germline gives CDR1 SGHRS, CDR2 YFSETQ. V lost 0 bases, J lost 5 bases, and 13 bases stayed unmatched. Drawing the rest from reference TRBV5-1 and TRBJ2-7, the complete variable domain is KAGVTQTPRYLIKTRGQQVTLSCSPISGHRSVSWYQQTPGQGLQFLFEYFSETQRNKGNFPGRFSGRQFSNSRSEMNVSTLELGDSALYLCASSLGWAGGIVHEQYFGPGTRLTVT.

The chain carries TRBV6-5 and TRBJ2-5, with no clear D. V was shortened by 2 bases and J by 4 bases, with 17 bases between the two germline ends. Germline values: CDR1 MNHEY, CDR2 SVGAGI. The CDR3 extends over 16 amino acids. The CDR3 DNA follows: TGTGCCAGCAGTTACGGGCGTCAAAAGGTCGGAGAGACCCAGTACTTC. This sequence encodes CASSYGRQKVGETQYF.

This chain uses TRBV4-1 with TRBJ2-1, with TRBD2 matching over 12 bases. The CDR3 totals 17 residues. Germline assignment: CDR1 MGHRA and CDR2 YSYEKL. Trimming removed 1 base from V and 7 bases from J; junction bases left unmatched: 8. This chain's CDR3 is CASSQALLAGGVNEQFF. In DNA, the CDR3 is TGCGCCAGCAGCCAAGCGCTGCTAGCGGGAGGGGTGAATGAGCAGTTCTTC.

The rearrangement links TRBV27 to TRBJ2-5; tentative D call: TRBD1 (5 bases). The germline CDR1 and CDR2 sequences are MNHEY and SMNVEV (reference sequence). The V end was cut by 0 bases, the J end by 5 bases, with 7 bases between. The CDR3 has 13 residues. CDR3 amino acids: CASSLSRVETQYF. CDR3 coding DNA: TGTGCCAGCAGTTTATCCAGGGTCGAGACCCAGTACTTC.

The chain joins TRBV28 to TRBJ2-7; perhaps TRBD2 as D (5 bases). CDR3 length equals 15 residues. Germline CDR1 is MDHEN and CDR2 is SYDVKM. V shed 5 bases and J shed 2 bases, with 16 bases lying between them. The CDR3 DNA is TGTGCCAGCAGTCCAACCCCGGAGGTAACCTACGAGCAGTACTTC. Its translation is CASSPTPEVTYEQYF.

The rearrangement links TRBV19 to TRBJ1-2; TRBD1 is a possible D gene (5 bases). V lost 5 bases and J 5 bases, leaving 12 bases between the germline ends. The CDR3 length is 13 residues. Germline values: CDR1 LNHDA, CDR2 SQIVND (reference sequence). CDR3 sequence: CASSPQGFYGYTF. DNA of the CDR3: TGTGCCAGTAGTCCCCAGGGTTTTTATGGCTACACCTTC.

In its sample, this clone was seen once. CDR3 protein: CSVTTGATNEKLFF. The DNA for the CDR3 is TGCAGCGTTACTACAGGGGCAACTAATGAAAAACTGTTTTTT. V is TRBV29-1 and J is TRBJ1-4, with TRBD1 matching over 7 bases. Germline V gives CDR1 SQVTM, CDR2 ANQGSEA. Trimming took 5 bases from V and 0 from J; bases not matched to a gene: 3. CDR3 length equals 14 residues.

This clone was seen only a few times. This sequence joins TRBV7-2 and TRBJ2-2; 9 bases map to TRBD2. Germline V CDR1 and CDR2: SGHTA, FQGNSA. J was trimmed by 0 bases and V by 5 bases; bases with no gene match: 4. The CDR3 sequence is 16 residues long. The CDR3 protein is CASSARTSANTGELFF. Here the CDR3 DNA reads TGTGCCAGCAGCGCTCGGACTAGCGCGAACACCGGGGAGCTGTTTTTT.

This clone was seen only once. The gene calls are TRBV5-5 and TRBJ1-1; possible D gene TRBD1, 6 bases. The germline CDR1 and CDR2 sequences are SGHKS and YYEKEE (reference sequence). The length of the CDR3 is 15 residues. Trimming removed 6 bases at V and 4 bases at J, with 19 bases between. CDR3 nucleotide sequence: TGTGCCAGCAACGACCCATCAGGGGTAGGCACTGAAGCTTTCTTT. Translating it yields CASNDPSGVGTEAFF.

This chain connects TRBV19 to TRBJ2-5, with a tentative D call TRBD1 (6 bases). Germline lookup yields CDR1 LNHDA and CDR2 SQIVND (reference sequence). Trimming took off 3 bases at V and 2 bases at J, with 13 bases between the two ends. The CDR3 has 15 residues. CDR3 in DNA: TGTGCCAGTAGTATTGTCAGGGGTGGGCAAGAGACCCAGTACTTC. It is translated as CASSIVRGGQETQYF.

The V and J genes are TRBV2 and TRBJ1-1; D is ambiguous. The V gene lost 4 bases and the J gene lost 1 base, with 10 bases spanning the gap. CDR1 SNHLY and CDR2 FYNNEI come from the germline V gene. The CDR3 loop spans 14 amino acids. This chain's CDR3 is CASSVGGRNTEAFF. The CDR3 DNA reads as TGTGCCAGCAGTGTGGGAGGGAGGAACACTGAAGCTTTCTTT.

The V and J genes are TRBV5-4 and TRBJ2-7, with 8 positions matching TRBD1. J gave up 0 bases and V 4 bases, and 3 bases lay outside the gene matches. The CDR3 has 14 amino acids. Germline lookup yields CDR1 SGHNT and CDR2 YYREEE (reference sequence). The CDR3 here is CASSTGGSSYEQYF. Written as DNA, the CDR3 is TGTGCCAGCAGCACAGGGGGGAGCTCCTACGAGCAGTACTTC.

The V and J genes are TRBV6-5 and TRBJ2-3; D might be TRBD2 (5 bases). The CDR3 has 13 residues. Trimming shortened V by 0 bases and J by 6 bases, and 7 bases separated the two germline ends. The V gene's germline CDR1 is MNHEY and CDR2 SVGAGI. The CDR3 DNA is TGTGCCAGCAGTTACTCGAGAGGGGATACGCAGTATTTT. Protein: CASSYSRGDTQYF.

This clone has just one count. The rearrangement joins TRBV7-2 to TRBJ1-1; D is unresolved. CDR1 is SGHTA, CDR2 FQGNSA, per germline. This CDR3 spans 15 amino acids. V was trimmed by 1 base and J by 3 bases, leaving 12 bases between them. The CDR3 region is CASSLDGEPYTEAFF. Written as DNA, the CDR3 is TGTGCCAGCAGCTTAGACGGTGAACCCTACACTGAAGCTTTCTTT. Full variable domain (missing parts from reference TRBV7-2 and TRBJ1-1): GAGVSQSPSNKVTEKGKDVELRCDPISGHTALYWYRQSLGQGLEFLIYFQGNSAPDKSGLPSDRFSAERTGGSVSTLTIQRTQQEDSAVYLCASSLDGEPYTEAFFGQGTRLTVV.